The 16 T cell receptor beta chains below come from one sample, sequenced in a study of blood T cells in healthy people across ages. Primers used in a second PCR of roughly 6 to 12 cycles were a sample-barcoded 5' primer and a J-beta primer mix. Each CDR3 protein is one row after TCRdb ran MiXCR on the 5' RACE reads. Altogether 710,000 or so distinct CDR3 sequences are present, 32% being singletons, with the ten largest covering 15%. The sample consisted of blood. These receptor sequences come from an elderly woman in good health.

The table lists this clonotype with a few counts. A much more abundant neighbour one base away suggests this may be a read error. CDR3: CASKLAQETQFF. The CDR3 DNA is TGTGCCAGCAAACTAGCACAAGAGACCCAGTTCTTC. The chain joins TRBV6-2 or TRBV6-3 to TRBJ2-1; a weak D match, TRBD2 (6 bases). From germline, CDR1 is MNHEY and CDR2 SVGEGT. The CDR3 spans 12 residues. V lost 7 bases and J lost 13, with 17 bases in between.

The gene calls are TRBV28 and TRBJ2-2; D is undetermined. CDR1 and CDR2 (germline): MDHEN, SYDVKM. Trimming left V 1 base short and J 6 bases short, with 15 bases between. This CDR3 region has 16 residues. In DNA form, the CDR3 reads TGTGCCAGCAGTTTATTGGGAAGTTCGAAGGCCGGGGAGCTGTTTTTT. Its protein is CASSLLGSSKAGELFF.

With respect to this clonotype: A much larger clonotype is one base distant, so this may be a read error. The chain couples TRBV5-1 to TRBJ1-2; D may be TRBD1 (5 bases). This CDR3 contains 14 residues. V was cut by 3 bases and J by 3 bases, with 12 bases left in between. The V gene's germline CDR1 is SGHRS and CDR2 YFSETQ. CDR3 nucleotide sequence: TGCGCCAGCAGCTGGGGTACAGGAGACTATGGCTACACCTTC. As protein: CASSWGTGDYGYTF.

This clonotype was seen more than once but under ten times. The chain combines TRBV7-9 with TRBJ1-1; D is undetermined. The germline V gene encodes CDR1 SEHNR and CDR2 FQNEAQ (reference sequence). Trimming removed 5 bases at V and 0 bases at J, with 10 bases between. CDR3 length equals 14 residues. CDR3 region: CASSIVGMNTEAFF. The CDR3 DNA reads as TGTGCCAGCAGCATAGTAGGGATGAACACTGAAGCTTTCTTT.

In this sample, this clonotype turned up many times. The CDR3, as DNA: TGTGCCAGCTCACTGGACTGGAGCTCCTACGAGCAGTACTTC. Translation gives CASSLDWSSYEQYF. The J gene is TRBJ2-7, the V gene TRBV18; possibly TRBD2 for D (5 bases). The V gene's germline CDR1 is KGHSH and CDR2 LQKENI. Trimming removed 4 bases at V and 0 bases at J, with 10 bases between. This CDR3 has 14 amino acids.

J is TRBJ2-1 and V is TRBV7-2, with a weak D call TRBD1 (7 bases). This CDR3 contains 17 residues. Germline CDR1 and CDR2: SGHTA and FQGNSA. The V end lost 0 bases, the J end lost 12 bases, and 24 bases lay between the germline ends. CDR3 nucleotide sequence: TGTGCCAGCAGCTTAGCCCTAAGGGGGTCGAGGGGGCGGGGGCAGTTCTTC. As protein: CASSLALRGSRGRGQFF.

V is TRBV7-2 and J is TRBJ1-2, with D perhaps TRBD1 (6 bases). The germline V and J ends were trimmed by 4 bases and 7 bases, with 13 bases remaining between them. Germline CDR1 SGHTA, CDR2 FQGNSA. The CDR3 runs to 13 residues. CDR3 in DNA: TGTGCCAGCAGCTGGGAGGGGGTCGGTGGCTACACCTTC. Its protein is CASSWEGVGGYTF.

As for this clonotype: A much larger clone sits a single nucleotide away, making a read error possible. The chain is built from TRBV5-1 and TRBJ2-7; 12 bases fit TRBD1. The CDR3 loop spans 15 amino acids. The V segment lost 7 bases and the J segment 7 bases; nucleotides outside the gene matches: 12. From germline, CDR1 is SGHRS and CDR2 YFSETQ. DNA for the CDR3: TGCGCCAGCTCCGATTGGGACAGGGGGCGCAATGAGCAGTACTTC. Translated, it gives CASSDWDRGRNEQYF.

A remark on this clonotype: One junction end disagrees with the germline gene, perhaps due to a read error. The V call is TRBV5-8, the J call TRBJ2-5, with 11 bases that match TRBD2. Germline assignment: CDR1 SGHTS and CDR2 YDEGEE. This CDR3 spans 14 amino acids. Written as DNA, the CDR3 is TGTGCCAGCAGCTGGTTACTAGCGGGAGAGACCCAGAACTTC. This sequence encodes CASSWLLAGETQNF.

This clonotype turned up a few times. This chain uses TRBV5-5 with TRBJ1-1; 7 bases are a match to TRBD1. J gave up 1 base and V 6 bases, and 9 bases lay outside the gene matches. This CDR3 comprises 15 residues. Looked up from germline, CDR1 is SGHKS and CDR2 is YYEKEE (reference sequence). The CDR3 DNA is TGTGCCAGCATAGGGCAGGGGGGCCGGAACACTGAAGCTTTCTTT. Residues: CASIGQGGRNTEAFF.

This clonotype came up a few times. The chain links TRBV5-1 to TRBJ1-3; D is perhaps TRBD1 (5 bases). Germline-derived CDR1 and CDR2 are SGHRS and YFSETQ. There are 15 residues in the CDR3. V shed 4 bases and J shed 2 bases, with 13 bases lying between them. The CDR3: CASSVMGGAGNTIYF. Here the CDR3 DNA reads TGCGCCAGCAGCGTTATGGGGGGAGCTGGAAACACCATATATTTT.

The count of this clonotype is one. This sequence may be a read error, since a much larger clone differs from it by one base. V and J are TRBV9 and TRBJ2-3; no definite D call. The CDR3 is 15 residues long. The V gene lost 3 bases and the J gene lost 1 base, with 12 bases spanning the gap. CDR1 and CDR2 from the germline V gene are SGDLS and YYNGEE. The CDR3 DNA sequence: TGTGCCAGCAGCGCCAAGGTTATTCGCACAGATACGCAGTATTTT. This translates into CASSAKVIRTDTQYF.

This clonotype occurred a few times. The rearrangement joins TRBV9 to TRBJ1-6; D call uncertain. CDR1 is SGDLS and CDR2 is YYNGEE in the germline V gene. Trimming removed 3 bases from V and 7 bases from J, with 8 bases in between. The CDR3 has 13 amino acids. The CDR3 spells CASSGVFNSPLHF. In nucleotides, the CDR3 is TGTGCCAGCAGCGGAGTGTTCAATTCACCCCTCCACTTT.

This clonotype was observed many times. This chain joins TRBV6-1 and TRBJ2-7, with 7 bases lining up with TRBD1. The junction had 7 bases not matched to a gene; V was cut back by 6 bases and J by 2 bases. Germline V gives CDR1 MNHNS, CDR2 SASEGT. This CDR3 comprises 14 residues. The CDR3 sequence is CASRASQGPYEQYF. The CDR3 DNA is TGTGCCAGCAGGGCATCACAGGGGCCCTACGAGCAGTACTTC.

This clonotype was detected once. A much bigger clone sits one base away, suggesting this may be a read error. V gene TRBV25-1 combines with J gene TRBJ2-1, with 8 bases fitting TRBD1. CDR3 length: 16 amino acids. V gave up 8 bases and J gave up 8 bases; unmatched junction bases: 17. CDR1 is MGHDK and CDR2 is SYGVNS in the germline V gene. The CDR3 sequence: CASQRAGGWGAHEQFF. The CDR3 nucleotides read TGTGCCAGCCAGAGGGCAGGGGGCTGGGGGGCCCATGAGCAGTTCTTC.

This clonotype appeared a few times. The chain combines TRBV12-5 with TRBJ1-6, with TRBD1 matching over 9 bases. The CDR3 spans 17 residues. V lost 1 base to trimming and J lost 10 bases; unmatched junction nucleotides: 11. Germline V CDR1 and CDR2: LGHNT, FRNRAP. CDR3 sequence: CASGLATGDRVGSPLHF. The CDR3 nucleotides read TGTGCTAGTGGTTTGGCCACAGGGGACAGGGTGGGATCACCCCTCCACTTT.